The table lists the clone carrying this T cell receptor (beta chain) with many counts. The protocol was immunoSEQ multiplex PCR, while the TCRdb copy is restricted to in-frame clones and leaves out a portion. The profile shows about 480,000 clones, around nine tenths of them singletons. This specimen comes from a study of Ad26.COV2.S vaccination and SARS-CoV-2 variants. For the study at large: Ad26.COV2.S given intramuscularly, once or twice 56 days apart.

Treatment denoted: around 19 received Ad26.COV2.S at low or high dose, single or two shots; 5 received placebo; per-sample allocation not given. Sampling took place 63 days after the first vaccine or placebo injection. Wuhan-strain spike was delivered by a replication-incompetent Ad26 vector. The CDR3 length is 16 residues. Germline V gives CDR1 SQVTM, CDR2 ANQGSEA. The ends were cut back, 6 bases at V and 1 base at J, with 21 bases in the middle. Sequences were derived from peripheral blood, sampled in a trial of Ad26.COV2.S vaccine versus placebo. This TCR came from a person aged 18-60 years who received the Ad26.COV2.S COVID-19 vaccine or a placebo. The rearrangement uses TRBV29-1 and TRBJ1-1; D gene ambiguous. This CDR3 is CSVADPSFGENTEAFF. CDR3 nucleotides: TGCAGCGTCGCCGACCCGTCGTTCGGAGAGAACACTGAAGCTTTCTTT.